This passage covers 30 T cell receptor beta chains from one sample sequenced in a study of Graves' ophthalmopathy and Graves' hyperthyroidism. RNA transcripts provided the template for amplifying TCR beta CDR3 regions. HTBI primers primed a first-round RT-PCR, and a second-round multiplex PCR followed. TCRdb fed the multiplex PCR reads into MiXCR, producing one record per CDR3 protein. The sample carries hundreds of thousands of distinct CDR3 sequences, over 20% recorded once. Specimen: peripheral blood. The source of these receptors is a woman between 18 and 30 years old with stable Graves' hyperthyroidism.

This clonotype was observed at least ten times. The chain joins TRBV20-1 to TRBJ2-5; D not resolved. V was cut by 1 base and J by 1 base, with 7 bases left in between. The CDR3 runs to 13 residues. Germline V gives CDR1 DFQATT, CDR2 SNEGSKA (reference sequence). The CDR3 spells CSARGAFQETQYF. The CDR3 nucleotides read TGCAGTGCTAGAGGTGCCTTCCAAGAGACCCAGTACTTC.

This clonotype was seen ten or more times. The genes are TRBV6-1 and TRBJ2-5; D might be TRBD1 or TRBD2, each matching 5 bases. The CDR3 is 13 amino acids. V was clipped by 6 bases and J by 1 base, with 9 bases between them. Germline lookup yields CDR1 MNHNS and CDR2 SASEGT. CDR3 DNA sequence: TGTGCCAGCAGCAAGGGGAGCCAAGAGACCCAGTACTTC. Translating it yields CASSKGSQETQYF.

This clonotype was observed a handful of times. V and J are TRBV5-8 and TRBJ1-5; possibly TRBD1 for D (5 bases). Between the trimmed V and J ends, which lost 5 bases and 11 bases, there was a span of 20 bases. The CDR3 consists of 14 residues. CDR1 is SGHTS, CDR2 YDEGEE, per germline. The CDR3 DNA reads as TGTGCCAGCAGACCTGGGGGGTCCCAATGGTCCCAGCATTTT. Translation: CASRPGGSQWSQHF. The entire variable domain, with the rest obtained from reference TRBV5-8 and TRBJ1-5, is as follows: EAGVTQSPTHLIKTRGQQATLRCSPISGHTSVYWYQQALGLGLQFLLWYDEGEERNRGNFPPRFSGRQFPNYSSELNVNALELEDSALYLCASRPGGSQWSQHFGDGTRLSIL.

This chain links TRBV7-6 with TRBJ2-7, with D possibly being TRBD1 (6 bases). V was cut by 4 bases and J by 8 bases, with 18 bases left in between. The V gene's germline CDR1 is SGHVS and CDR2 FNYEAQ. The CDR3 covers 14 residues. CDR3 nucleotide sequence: TGTGCCAGCAGCTCCACCTACAGGGACGCGCAGCAGTACTTC. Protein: CASSSTYRDAQQYF.

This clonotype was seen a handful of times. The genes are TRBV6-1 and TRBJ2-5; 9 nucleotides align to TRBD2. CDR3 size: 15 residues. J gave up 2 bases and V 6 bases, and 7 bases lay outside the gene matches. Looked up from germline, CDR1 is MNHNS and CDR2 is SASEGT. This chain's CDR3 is CASRPAGGPQETQYF. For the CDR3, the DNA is TGTGCCAGCAGGCCAGCGGGGGGCCCTCAAGAGACCCAGTACTTC.

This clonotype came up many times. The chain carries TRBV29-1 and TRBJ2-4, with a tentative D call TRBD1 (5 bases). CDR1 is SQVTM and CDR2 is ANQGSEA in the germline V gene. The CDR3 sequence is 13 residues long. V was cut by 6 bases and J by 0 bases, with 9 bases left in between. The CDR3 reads CSVTALAKNIQYF. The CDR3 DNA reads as TGCAGCGTGACAGCACTAGCCAAAAACATTCAGTACTTC.

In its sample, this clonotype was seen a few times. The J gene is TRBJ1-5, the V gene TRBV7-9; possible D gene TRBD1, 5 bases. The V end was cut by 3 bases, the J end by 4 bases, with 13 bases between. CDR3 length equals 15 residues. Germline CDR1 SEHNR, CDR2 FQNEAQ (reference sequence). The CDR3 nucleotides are TGTGCCAGCAGCTTTGGACCAGGGTCTAATCAGCCCCAGCATTTT. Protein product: CASSFGPGSNQPQHF.

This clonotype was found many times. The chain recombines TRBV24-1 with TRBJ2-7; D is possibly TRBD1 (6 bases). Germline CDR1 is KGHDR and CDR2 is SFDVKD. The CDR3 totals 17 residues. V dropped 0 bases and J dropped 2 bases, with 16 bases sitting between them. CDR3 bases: TGTGCCACCAGTGATTTGCTGGACAGTCCTACTGCCTACGAGCAGTACTTC. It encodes CATSDLLDSPTAYEQYF.

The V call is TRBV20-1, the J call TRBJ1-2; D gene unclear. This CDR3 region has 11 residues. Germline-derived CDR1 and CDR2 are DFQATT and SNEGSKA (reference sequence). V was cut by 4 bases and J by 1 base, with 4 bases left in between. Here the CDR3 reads CSAILNYGYTF. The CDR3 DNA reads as TGCAGTGCTATTCTTAACTATGGCTACACCTTC.

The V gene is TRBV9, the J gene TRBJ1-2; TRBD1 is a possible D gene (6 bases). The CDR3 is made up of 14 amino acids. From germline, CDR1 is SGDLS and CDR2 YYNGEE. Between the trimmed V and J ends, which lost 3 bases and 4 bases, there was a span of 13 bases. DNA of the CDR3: TGTGCCAGCAGCGGCCGGGGGGGCATCTATGGCTACACCTTC. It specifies CASSGRGGIYGYTF.

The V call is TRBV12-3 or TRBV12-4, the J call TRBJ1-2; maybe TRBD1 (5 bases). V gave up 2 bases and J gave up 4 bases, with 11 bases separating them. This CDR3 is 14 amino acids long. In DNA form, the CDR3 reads TGTGCCAGCAGTTTATCGCAGGGCGGCTATGGCTACACCTTC. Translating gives CASSLSQGGYGYTF.

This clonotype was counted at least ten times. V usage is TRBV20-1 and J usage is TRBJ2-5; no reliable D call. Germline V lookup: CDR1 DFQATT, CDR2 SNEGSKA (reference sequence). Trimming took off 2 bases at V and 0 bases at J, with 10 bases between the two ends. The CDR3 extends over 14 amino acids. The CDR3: CSARSAAYQETQYF. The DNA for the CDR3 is TGCAGTGCTAGATCCGCGGCGTACCAAGAGACCCAGTACTTC.

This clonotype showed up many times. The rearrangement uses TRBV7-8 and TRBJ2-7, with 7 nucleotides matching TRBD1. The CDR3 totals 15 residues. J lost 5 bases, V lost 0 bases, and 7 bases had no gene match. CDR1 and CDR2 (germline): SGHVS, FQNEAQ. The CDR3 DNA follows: TGTGCCAGCAGCTTAGCGGAAGGGGGCAACCACGAGCAGTACTTC. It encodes CASSLAEGGNHEQYF.

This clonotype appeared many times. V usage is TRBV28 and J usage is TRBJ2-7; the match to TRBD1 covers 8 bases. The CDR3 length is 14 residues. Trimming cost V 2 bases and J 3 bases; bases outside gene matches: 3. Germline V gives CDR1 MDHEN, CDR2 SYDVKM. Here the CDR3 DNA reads TGTGCCAGCAGTTTAGGACAGGGTATCTACGAGCAGTACTTC. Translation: CASSLGQGIYEQYF.

In nucleotides, the CDR3 is TGTGCCAGCAGTTTCGAGGGACGGGAGCAGTACTTC. It is translated as CASSFEGREQYF. The J gene is TRBJ2-7, the V gene TRBV28, with D perhaps assigned TRBD1 or TRBD2 (5 bases each). The CDR3 length is 12 residues. V shed 3 bases and J shed 7 bases, with 10 bases lying between them. The germline V gene has CDR1 MDHEN and CDR2 SYDVKM.

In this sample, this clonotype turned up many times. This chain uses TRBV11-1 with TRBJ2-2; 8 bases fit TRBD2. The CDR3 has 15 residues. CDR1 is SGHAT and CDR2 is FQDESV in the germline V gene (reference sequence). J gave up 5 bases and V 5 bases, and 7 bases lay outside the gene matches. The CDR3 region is CASSPQTSETGELFF. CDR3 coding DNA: TGTGCCAGCAGCCCCCAGACTAGCGAGACCGGGGAGCTGTTTTTT.

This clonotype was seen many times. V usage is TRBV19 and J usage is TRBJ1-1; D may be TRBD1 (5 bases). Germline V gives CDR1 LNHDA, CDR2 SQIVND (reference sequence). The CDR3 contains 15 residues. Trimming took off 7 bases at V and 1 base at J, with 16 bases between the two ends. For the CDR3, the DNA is TGTGCCAGTATCGACTCGGGGCTTTCGAACACTGAAGCTTTCTTT. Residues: CASIDSGLSNTEAFF.

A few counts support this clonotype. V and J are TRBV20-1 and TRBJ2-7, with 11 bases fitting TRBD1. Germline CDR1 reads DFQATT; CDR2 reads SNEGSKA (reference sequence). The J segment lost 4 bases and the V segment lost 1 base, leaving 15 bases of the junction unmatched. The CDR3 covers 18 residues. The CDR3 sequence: CSARALGQGADYLYEQYF. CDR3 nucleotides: TGCAGTGCTAGAGCCCTCGGACAGGGGGCCGATTATCTGTACGAGCAGTACTTC.

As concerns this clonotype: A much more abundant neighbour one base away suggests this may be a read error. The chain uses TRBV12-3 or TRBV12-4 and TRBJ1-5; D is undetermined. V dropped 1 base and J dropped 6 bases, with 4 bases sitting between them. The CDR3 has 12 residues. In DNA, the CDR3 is TGTGCCAGCAGTTTAGGGATTCAGCCCCAGCATTTT. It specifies CASSLGIQPQHF.

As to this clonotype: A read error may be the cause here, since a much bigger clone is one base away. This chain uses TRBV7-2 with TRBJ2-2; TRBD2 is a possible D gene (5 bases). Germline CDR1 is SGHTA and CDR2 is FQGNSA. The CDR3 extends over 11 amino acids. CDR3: CASSLPGELCF. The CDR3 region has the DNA TGTGCCAGCAGCTTACCCGGGGAGCTGTGTTTT.

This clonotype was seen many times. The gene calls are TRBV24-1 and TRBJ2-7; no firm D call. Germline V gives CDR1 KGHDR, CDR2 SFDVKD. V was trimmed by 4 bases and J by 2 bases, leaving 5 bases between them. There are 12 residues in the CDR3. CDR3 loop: CATSDGPYEQYF. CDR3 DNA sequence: TGTGCCACCAGTGACGGTCCCTACGAGCAGTACTTC.

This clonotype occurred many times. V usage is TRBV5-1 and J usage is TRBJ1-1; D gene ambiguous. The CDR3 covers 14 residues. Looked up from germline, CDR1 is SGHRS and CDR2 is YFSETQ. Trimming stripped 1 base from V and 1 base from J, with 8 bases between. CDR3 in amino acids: CASSLNNENTEAFF. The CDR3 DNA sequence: TGCGCCAGCAGCTTGAACAACGAGAACACTGAAGCTTTCTTT.

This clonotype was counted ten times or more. CDR3 nucleotide sequence: TGCAGCGTTGAAGAAATAACGAGGGGGTGGACTGAAGCTTTCTTT. Its protein product is CSVEEITRGWTEAFF. The chain employs TRBV29-1 and TRBJ1-1, with D maybe TRBD1 (6 bases). V lost 0 bases and J lost 5, with 16 bases in between. The CDR3 sequence is 15 residues long. Per germline, CDR1 SQVTM and CDR2 ANQGSEA. Complete variable domain (other parts from reference TRBV29-1 and TRBJ1-1): SAVISQKPSRDICQRGTSLTIQCQVDSQVTMMFWYRQQPGQSLTLIATANQGSEATYESGFVIDKFPISRPNLTFSTLTVSNMSPEDSSIYLCSVEEITRGWTEAFFGQGTRLTVV.

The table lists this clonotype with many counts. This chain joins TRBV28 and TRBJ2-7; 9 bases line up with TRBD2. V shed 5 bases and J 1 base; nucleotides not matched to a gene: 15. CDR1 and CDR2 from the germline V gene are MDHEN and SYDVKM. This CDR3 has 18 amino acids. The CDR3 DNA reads TGTGCCAGCAGTCGACTTGGGGCGGGAGGGTACGAATCCTACGAGCAGTACTTC. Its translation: CASSRLGAGGYESYEQYF.

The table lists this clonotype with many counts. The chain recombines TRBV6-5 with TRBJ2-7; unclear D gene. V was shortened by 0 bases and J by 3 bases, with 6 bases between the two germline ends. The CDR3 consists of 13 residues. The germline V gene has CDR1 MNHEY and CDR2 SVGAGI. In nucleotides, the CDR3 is TGTGCCAGCAGTTACTCAGGGTACTACGAGCAGTACTTC. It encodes CASSYSGYYEQYF.

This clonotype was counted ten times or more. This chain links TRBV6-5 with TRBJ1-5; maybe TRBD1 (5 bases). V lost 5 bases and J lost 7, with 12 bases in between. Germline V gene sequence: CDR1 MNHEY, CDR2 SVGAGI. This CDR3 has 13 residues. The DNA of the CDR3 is TGTGCCAGCAGTACTTGGGGCGGCCAGCCCCAGCATTTT. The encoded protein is CASSTWGGQPQHF.

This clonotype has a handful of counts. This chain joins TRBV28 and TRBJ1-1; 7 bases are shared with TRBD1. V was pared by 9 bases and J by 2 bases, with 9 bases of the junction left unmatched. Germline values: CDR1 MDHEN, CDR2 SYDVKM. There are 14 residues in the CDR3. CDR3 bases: TGTGCCAGAACTGCCGGGACAGCAAACACTGAAGCTTTCTTT. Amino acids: CARTAGTANTEAFF. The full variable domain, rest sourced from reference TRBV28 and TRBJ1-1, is DVKVTQSSRYLVKRTGEKVFLECVQDMDHENMFWYRQDPGLGLRLIYFSYDVKMKEKGDIPEGYSVSREKKERFSLILESASTNQTSMYLCARTAGTANTEAFFGQGTRLTVV.

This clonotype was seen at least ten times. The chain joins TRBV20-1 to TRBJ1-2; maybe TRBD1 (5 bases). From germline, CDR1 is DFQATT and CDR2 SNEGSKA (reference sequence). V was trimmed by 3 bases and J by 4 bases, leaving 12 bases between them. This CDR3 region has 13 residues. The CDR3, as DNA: TGCAGTGCTAGTCTCTGGGACGGCTATGGCTACACCTTC. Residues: CSASLWDGYGYTF.

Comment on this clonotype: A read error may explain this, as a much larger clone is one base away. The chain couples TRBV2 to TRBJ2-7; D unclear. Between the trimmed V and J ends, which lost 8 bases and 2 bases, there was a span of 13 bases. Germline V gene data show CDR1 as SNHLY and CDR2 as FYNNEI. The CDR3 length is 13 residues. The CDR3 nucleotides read TGTGCCAGCGCCTCAAGCGACCCCTACGAGCAGTACTTC. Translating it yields CASASSDPYEQYF.

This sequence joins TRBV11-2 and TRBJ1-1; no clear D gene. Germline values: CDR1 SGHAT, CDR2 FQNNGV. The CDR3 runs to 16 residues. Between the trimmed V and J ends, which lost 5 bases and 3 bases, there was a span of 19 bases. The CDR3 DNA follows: TGTGCCAGCAGCCCCCGGTCCATAGGAGGGTACACTGAAGCTTTCTTT. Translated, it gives CASSPRSIGGYTEAFF.